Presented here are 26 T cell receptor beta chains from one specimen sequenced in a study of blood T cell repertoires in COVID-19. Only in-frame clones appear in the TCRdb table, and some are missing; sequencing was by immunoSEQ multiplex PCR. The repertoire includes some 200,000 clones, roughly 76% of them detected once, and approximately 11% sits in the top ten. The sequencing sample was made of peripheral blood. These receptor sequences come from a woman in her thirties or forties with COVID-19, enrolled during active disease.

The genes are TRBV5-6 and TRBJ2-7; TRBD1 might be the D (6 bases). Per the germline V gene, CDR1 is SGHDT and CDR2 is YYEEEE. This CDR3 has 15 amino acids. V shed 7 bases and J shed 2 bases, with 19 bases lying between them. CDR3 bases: TGTGCCAGCGGCAGCGACAGGAAAATTCCCTACGAGCAGTACTTC. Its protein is CASGSDRKIPYEQYF.

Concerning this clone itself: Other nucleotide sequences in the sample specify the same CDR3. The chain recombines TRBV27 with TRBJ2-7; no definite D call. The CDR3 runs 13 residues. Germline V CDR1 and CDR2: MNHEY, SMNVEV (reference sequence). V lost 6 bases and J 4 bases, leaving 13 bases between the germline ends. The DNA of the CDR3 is TGTGCCAGCAGCCTTAGCCCATCGTACGAGCAGTACTTC. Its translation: CASSLSPSYEQYF.

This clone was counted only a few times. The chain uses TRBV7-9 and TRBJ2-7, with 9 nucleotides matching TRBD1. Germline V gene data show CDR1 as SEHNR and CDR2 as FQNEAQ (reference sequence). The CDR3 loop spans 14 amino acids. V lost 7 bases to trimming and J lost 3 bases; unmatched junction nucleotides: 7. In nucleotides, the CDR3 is TGTGCCAGCACCGGACCGGGACAGGGCTACGAGCAGTACTTC. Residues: CASTGPGQGYEQYF.

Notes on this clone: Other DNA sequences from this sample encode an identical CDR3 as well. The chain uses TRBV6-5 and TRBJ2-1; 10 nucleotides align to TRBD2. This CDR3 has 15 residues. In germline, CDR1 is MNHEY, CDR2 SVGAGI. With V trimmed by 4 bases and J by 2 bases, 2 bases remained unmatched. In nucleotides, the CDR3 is TGTGCCAGCAGTTCCGGGACTAGCGCCTACAATGAGCAGTTCTTC. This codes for CASSSGTSAYNEQFF.

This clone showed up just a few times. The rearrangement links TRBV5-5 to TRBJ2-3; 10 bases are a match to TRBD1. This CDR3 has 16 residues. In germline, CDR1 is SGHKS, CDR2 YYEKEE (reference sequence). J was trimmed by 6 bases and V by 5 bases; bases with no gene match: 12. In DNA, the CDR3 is TGTGCCAGCAGAACCTCACCGGGACAGGGGATTGATACGCAGTATTTT. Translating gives CASRTSPGQGIDTQYF. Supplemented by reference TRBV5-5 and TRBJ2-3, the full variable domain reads DAGVTQSPTHLIKTRGQQVTLRCSPISGHKSVSWYQQVLGQGPQFIFQYYEKEERGRGNFPDRFSARQFPNYSSELNVNALLLGDSALYLCASRTSPGQGIDTQYFGPGTRLTVL.

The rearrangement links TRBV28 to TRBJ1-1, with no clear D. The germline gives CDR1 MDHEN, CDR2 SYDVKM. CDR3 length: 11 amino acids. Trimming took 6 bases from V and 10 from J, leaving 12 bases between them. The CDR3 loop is CASRAPHRAFF. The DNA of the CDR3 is TGTGCCAGCAGAGCCCCGCACCGAGCTTTCTTT.

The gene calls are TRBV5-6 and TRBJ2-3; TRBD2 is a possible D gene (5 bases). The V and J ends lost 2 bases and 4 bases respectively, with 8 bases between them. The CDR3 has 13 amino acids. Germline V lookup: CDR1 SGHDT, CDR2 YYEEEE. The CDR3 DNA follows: TGTGCCAGCAGCTTTGGTAGCGCAGATACGCAGTATTTT. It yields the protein CASSFGSADTQYF.

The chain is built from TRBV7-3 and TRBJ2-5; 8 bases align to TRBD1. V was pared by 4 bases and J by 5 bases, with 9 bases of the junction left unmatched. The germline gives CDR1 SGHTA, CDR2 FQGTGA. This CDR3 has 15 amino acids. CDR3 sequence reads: CASSSSGGAYETQYF. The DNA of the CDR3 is TGTGCCAGCAGCTCTTCAGGGGGCGCATATGAGACCCAGTACTTC.

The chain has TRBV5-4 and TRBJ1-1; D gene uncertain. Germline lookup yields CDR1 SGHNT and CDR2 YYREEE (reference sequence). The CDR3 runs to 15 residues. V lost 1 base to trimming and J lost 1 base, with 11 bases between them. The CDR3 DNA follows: TGTGCCAGCAGCTTGAAGAAGGGAGGGAACACTGAAGCTTTCTTT. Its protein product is CASSLKKGGNTEAFF.

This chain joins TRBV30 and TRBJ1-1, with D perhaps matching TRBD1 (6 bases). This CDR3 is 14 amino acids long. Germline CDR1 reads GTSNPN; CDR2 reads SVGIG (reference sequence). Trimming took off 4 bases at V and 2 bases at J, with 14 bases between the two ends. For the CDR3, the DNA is TGTGCCTGGACCAAGCGACAGGATAACACTGAAGCTTTCTTT. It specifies CAWTKRQDNTEAFF.

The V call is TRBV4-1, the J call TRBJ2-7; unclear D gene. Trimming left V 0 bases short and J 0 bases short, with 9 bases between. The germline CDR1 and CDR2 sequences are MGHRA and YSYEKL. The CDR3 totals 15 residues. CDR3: CASSQDPTGSYEQYF. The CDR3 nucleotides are TGCGCCAGCAGCCAAGATCCCACCGGCTCCTACGAGCAGTACTTC.

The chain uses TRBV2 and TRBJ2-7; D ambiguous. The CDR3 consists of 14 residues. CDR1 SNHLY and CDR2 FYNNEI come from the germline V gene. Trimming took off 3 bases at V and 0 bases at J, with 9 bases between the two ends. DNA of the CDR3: TGTGCCAGCAGTGACCATCTTAGCTCCTACGAGCAGTACGTC. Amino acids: CASSDHLSSYEQYV.

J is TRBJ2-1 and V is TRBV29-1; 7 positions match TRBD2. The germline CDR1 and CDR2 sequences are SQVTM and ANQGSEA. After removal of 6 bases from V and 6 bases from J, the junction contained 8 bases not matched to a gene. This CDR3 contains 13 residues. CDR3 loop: CSVRAGSLNEQFF. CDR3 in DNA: TGCAGCGTCCGAGCGGGATCCCTCAATGAGCAGTTCTTC.

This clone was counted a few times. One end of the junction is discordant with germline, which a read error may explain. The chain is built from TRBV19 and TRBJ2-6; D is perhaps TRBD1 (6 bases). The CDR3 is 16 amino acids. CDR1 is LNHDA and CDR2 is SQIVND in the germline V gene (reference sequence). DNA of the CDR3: TGTGCCAGTAGCCAGGGGCTTACCTCTTGGGCCAACGTCCTGACTTTC. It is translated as CASSQGLTSWANVLTF.

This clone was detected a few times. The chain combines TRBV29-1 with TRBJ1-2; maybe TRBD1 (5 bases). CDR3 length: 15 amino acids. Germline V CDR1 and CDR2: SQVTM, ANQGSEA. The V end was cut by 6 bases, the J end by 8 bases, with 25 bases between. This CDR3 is CSVKTTGTSAGGYTF. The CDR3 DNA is TGCAGCGTCAAAACCACGGGGACCTCGGCGGGAGGCTACACCTTC.

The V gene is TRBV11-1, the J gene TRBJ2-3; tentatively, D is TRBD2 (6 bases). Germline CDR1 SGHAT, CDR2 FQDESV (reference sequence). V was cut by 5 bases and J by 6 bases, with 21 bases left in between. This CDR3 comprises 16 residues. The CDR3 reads CASSHSPGLLADTQYF. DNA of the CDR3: TGTGCCAGCAGCCACTCTCCGGGACTCCTAGCCGATACGCAGTATTTT.

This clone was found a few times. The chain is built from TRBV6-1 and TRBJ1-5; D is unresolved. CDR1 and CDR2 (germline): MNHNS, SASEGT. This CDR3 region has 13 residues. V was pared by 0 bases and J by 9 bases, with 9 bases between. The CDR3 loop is CASSEAEVRPQHF. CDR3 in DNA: TGTGCCAGCAGTGAAGCGGAGGTGAGGCCCCAGCATTTT.

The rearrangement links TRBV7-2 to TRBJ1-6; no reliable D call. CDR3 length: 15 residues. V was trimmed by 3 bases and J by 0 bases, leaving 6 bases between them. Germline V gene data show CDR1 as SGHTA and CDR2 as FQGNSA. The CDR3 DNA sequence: TGTGCCAGCAGCTTTGAGGGCTCCTATAATTCACCCCTCCACTTT. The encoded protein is CASSFEGSYNSPLHF.

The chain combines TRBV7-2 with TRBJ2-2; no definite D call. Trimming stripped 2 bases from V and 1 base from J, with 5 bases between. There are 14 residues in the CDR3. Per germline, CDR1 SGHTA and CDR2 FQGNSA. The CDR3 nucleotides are TGTGCCAGCAGCTTATCGGTGAACACCGGGGAGCTGTTTTTT. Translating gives CASSLSVNTGELFF. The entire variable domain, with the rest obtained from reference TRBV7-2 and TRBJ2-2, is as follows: GAGVSQSPSNKVTEKGKDVELRCDPISGHTALYWYRQSLGQGLEFLIYFQGNSAPDKSGLPSDRFSAERTGGSVSTLTIQRTQQEDSAVYLCASSLSVNTGELFFGEGSRLTVL.

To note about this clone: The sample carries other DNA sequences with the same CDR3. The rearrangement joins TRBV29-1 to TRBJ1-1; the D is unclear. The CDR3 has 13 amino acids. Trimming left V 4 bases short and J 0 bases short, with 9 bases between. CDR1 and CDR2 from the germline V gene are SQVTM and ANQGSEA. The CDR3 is CSVGAGLNTEAFF. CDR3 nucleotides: TGCAGCGTTGGCGCAGGTTTGAACACTGAAGCTTTCTTT.

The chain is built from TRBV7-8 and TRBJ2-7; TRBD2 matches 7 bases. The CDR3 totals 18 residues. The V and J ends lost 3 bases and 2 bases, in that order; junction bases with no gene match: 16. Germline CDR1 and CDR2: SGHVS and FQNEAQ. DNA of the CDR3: TGTGCCAGCAGCTTGTCTCTGATGGCGGGAGCCGTGCCCTACGAGCAGTACTTC. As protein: CASSLSLMAGAVPYEQYF.

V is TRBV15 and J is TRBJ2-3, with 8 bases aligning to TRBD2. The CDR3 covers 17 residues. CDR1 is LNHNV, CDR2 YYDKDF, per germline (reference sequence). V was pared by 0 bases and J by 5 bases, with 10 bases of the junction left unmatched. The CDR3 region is CATSRDGSGSSVDTQYF. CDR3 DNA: TGTGCCACCAGCAGAGATGGGAGCGGGAGTTCCGTAGATACGCAGTATTTT.

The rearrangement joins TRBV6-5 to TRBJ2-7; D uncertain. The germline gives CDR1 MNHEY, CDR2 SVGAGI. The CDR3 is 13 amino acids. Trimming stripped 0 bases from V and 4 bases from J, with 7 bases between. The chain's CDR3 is CASSYSPPYEQYF. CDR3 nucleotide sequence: TGTGCCAGCAGTTACTCCCCTCCTTACGAGCAGTACTTC.

The DNA of the CDR3 is TGTGCCAGCAGCTTTTCGACAGGGACAGATACGCAGTATTTT. Translated, it gives CASSFSTGTDTQYF. This rearrangement joins TRBV7-9 to TRBJ2-3, with TRBD1 matching over 7 bases. This CDR3 region has 14 residues. Germline V gives CDR1 SEHNR, CDR2 FQNEAQ (reference sequence). Germline trimming cut 3 bases from V and 3 bases from J; bases unmatched to any gene: 3. Complete variable domain (other parts from reference TRBV7-9 and TRBJ2-3): DTGVSQNPRHKITKRGQNVTFRCDPISEHNRLYWYRQTLGQGPEFLTYFQNEAQLEKSRLLSDRFSAERPKGSFSTLEIQRTEQGDSAMYLCASSFSTGTDTQYFGPGTRLTVL.

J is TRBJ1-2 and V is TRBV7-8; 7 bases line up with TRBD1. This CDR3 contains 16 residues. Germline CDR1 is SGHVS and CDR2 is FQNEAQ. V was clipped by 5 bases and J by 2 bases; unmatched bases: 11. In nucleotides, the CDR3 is TGTGCCAGCAGCGACTATCAGGGGGGTGGGAACTATGGCTACACCTTC. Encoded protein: CASSDYQGGGNYGYTF. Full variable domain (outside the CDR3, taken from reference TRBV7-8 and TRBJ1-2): GAGVSQSPRYKVAKRGQDVALRCDPISGHVSLFWYQQALGQGPEFLTYFQNEAQLDKSGLPSDRFFAERPEGSVSTLKIQRTQQEDSAVYLCASSDYQGGGNYGYTFGSGTRLTVV.

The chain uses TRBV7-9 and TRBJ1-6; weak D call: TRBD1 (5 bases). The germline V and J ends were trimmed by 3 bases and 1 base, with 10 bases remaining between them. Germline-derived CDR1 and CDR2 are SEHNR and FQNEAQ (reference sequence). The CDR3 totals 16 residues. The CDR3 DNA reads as TGTGCCAGCAGCTTTTGGGGGGGTTCCTATAATTCACCCCTCCACTTT. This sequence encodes CASSFWGGSYNSPLHF.